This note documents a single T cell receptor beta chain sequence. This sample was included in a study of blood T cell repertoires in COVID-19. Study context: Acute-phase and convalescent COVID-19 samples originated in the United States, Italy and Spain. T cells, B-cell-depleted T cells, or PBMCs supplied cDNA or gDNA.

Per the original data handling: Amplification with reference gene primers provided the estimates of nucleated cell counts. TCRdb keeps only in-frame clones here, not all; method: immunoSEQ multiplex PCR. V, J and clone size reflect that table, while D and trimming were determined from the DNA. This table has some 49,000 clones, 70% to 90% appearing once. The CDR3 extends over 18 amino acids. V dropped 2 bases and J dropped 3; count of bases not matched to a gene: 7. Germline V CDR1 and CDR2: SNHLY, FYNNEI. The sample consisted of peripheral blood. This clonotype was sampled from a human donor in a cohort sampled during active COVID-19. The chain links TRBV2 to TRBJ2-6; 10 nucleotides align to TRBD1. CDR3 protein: CASSEQTGGKGGANVLTF. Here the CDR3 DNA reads TGTGCCAGCAGTGAACAGACAGGGGGCAAAGGTGGGGCCAACGTCCTGACTTTC.